This passage covers 7 T cell receptor beta chains from one sample sequenced in a study of TIL therapy for anti-PD-1-resistant metastatic lung cancer. The immunoSEQ assay was v3. Some clones are missing from TCRdb's copy, which holds only in-frame ones; the method was immunoSEQ multiplex PCR. The sample lists 55,000 to 70,000 clones, around 86% occurring once. As to time point: pre-treatment sample, taken before nivolumab and TIL therapy. The sample in question was blood, obtained at baseline. The origin of the receptors is a person between 25 and 80 years old with non-small cell lung cancer.

This rearrangement joins TRBV27 to TRBJ2-7; TRBD2 agrees at 8 bases. J lost 9 bases, V lost 5 bases, and 12 bases had no gene match. Looked up from germline, CDR1 is MNHEY and CDR2 is SMNVEV (reference sequence). This CDR3 has 14 residues. CDR3 protein: CASSPSGSGAGQYF. CDR3 DNA sequence: TGTGCCAGCAGTCCAAGCGGGAGCGGGGCAGGGCAGTACTTC.

The chain employs TRBV27 and TRBJ1-5, with unresolved D. There are 13 residues in the CDR3. V shed 7 bases and J shed 4 bases, with 11 bases lying between them. Germline lookup yields CDR1 MNHEY and CDR2 SMNVEV (reference sequence). CDR3 DNA: TGTGCCAGCACCCGGTCCGGAAATCAGCCCCAGCATTTT. This codes for CASTRSGNQPQHF.

The rearrangement joins TRBV28 to TRBJ2-1; D is tentatively TRBD1 or TRBD2 (5 bases each). Trimming cost V 6 bases and J 9 bases, with 15 bases left between them. The CDR3 extends over 13 amino acids. Germline CDR1 and CDR2: MDHEN and SYDVKM. CDR3 DNA sequence: TGTGCCAGCAGCCCCGGGACCACCGGTGAGCAGTTCTTC. Translated, it gives CASSPGTTGEQFF.

The chain carries TRBV6-4 and TRBJ2-3, with 9 bases matching TRBD2. V lost 0 bases to trimming and J lost 6 bases; unmatched junction nucleotides: 4. Germline V gene data show CDR1 as MRHNA and CDR2 as SNTAGT. The CDR3 extends over 15 amino acids. CDR3 sequence: CASSDSGTSWDTQYF. CDR3 nucleotide sequence: TGTGCCAGCAGTGACTCAGGGACTAGCTGGGATACGCAGTATTTT.

The chain employs TRBV24-1 and TRBJ2-1; 12 nucleotides line up with TRBD2. CDR1 is KGHDR, CDR2 SFDVKD, per germline. This CDR3 region has 15 residues. Trimming took 3 bases from V and 5 from J; bases not matched to a gene: 1. The CDR3 sequence is CATSDPSGGDNEQFF. For the CDR3, the DNA is TGTGCCACCAGTGATCCTAGCGGGGGGGACAATGAGCAGTTCTTC.

V is TRBV19 and J is TRBJ2-2; perhaps TRBD1 as D (5 bases). V lost 4 bases, J lost 5 bases, and 14 bases lay in between. This CDR3 has 15 amino acids. The germline V gene has CDR1 LNHDA and CDR2 SQIVND (reference sequence). The chain's CDR3 is CASSKGAVRTGELFF. CDR3 sequence (DNA): TGTGCCAGTAGTAAAGGGGCAGTAAGGACCGGGGAGCTGTTTTTT.

The chain is built from TRBV5-6 and TRBJ2-2; D gene unclear. Germline CDR1 SGHDT, CDR2 YYEEEE. The CDR3 spans 16 residues. Trimming cost V 1 base and J 0 bases, with 10 bases left between them. The CDR3 coding sequence is TGTGCCAGCAGCTTGAGGGCGACACCGAACACCGGGGAGCTGTTTTTT. This encodes CASSLRATPNTGELFF. The variable domain in full, completed from reference TRBV5-6 and TRBJ2-2, reads DAGVTQSPTHLIKTRGQQVTLRCSPKSGHDTVSWYQQALGQGPQFIFQYYEEEERQRGNFPDRFSGHQFPNYSSELNVNALLLGDSALYLCASSLRATPNTGELFFGEGSRLTVL.